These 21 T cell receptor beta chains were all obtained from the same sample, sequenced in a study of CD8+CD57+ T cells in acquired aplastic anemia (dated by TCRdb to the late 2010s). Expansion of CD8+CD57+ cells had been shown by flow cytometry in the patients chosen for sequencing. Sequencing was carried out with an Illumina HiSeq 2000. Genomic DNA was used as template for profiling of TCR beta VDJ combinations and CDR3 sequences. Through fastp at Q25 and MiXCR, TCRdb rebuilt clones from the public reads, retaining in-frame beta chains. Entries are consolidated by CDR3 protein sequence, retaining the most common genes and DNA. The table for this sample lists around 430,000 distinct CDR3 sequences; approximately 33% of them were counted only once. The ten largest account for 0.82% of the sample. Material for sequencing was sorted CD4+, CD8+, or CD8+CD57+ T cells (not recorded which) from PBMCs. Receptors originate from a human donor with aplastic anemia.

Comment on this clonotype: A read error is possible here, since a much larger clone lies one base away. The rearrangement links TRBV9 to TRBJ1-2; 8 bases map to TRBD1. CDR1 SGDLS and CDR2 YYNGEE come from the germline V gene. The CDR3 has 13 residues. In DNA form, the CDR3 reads TGTGCCGGCAGCTTCTCAGGGGGCGTCTCCTACACCTTC. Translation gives CAGSFSGGVSYTF.

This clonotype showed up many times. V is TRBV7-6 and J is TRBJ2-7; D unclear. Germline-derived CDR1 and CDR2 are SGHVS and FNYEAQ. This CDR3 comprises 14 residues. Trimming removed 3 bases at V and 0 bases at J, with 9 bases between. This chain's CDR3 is CASSLNSASYEQYF. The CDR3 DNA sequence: TGTGCCAGCAGCTTGAACAGCGCCTCCTACGAGCAGTACTTC.

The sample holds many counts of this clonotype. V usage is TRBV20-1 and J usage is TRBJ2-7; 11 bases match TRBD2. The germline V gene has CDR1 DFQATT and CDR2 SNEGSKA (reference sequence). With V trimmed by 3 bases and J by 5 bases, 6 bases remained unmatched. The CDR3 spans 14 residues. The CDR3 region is CSASGELAGDEQYF. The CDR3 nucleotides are TGCAGTGCTAGCGGCGAACTAGCGGGAGACGAGCAGTACTTC.

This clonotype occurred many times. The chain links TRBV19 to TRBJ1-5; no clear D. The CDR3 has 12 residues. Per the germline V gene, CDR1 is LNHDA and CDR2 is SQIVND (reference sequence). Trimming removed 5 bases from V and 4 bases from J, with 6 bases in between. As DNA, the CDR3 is TGTGCCAGTAGTCCGGTGAATCAGCCCCAGCATTTT. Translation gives CASSPVNQPQHF.

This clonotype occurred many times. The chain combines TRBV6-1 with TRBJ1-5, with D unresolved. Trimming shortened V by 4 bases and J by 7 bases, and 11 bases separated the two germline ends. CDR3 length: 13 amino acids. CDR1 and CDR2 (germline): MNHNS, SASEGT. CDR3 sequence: CASSAGFGQPQHF. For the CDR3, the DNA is TGTGCCAGCAGTGCAGGATTCGGGCAGCCCCAGCATTTT.

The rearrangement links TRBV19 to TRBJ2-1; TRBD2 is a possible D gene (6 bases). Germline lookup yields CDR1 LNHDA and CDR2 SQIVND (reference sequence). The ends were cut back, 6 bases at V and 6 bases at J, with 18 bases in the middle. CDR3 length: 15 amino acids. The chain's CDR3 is CASRFLKGRSNEQFF. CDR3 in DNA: TGTGCCAGTAGGTTCCTTAAAGGGAGGTCCAATGAGCAGTTCTTC.

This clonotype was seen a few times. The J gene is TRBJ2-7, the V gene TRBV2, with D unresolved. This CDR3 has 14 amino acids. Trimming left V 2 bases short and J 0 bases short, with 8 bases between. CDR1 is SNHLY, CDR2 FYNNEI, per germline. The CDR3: CASSEWYASYEQYF. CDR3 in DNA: TGTGCCAGCAGTGAATGGTACGCCTCCTACGAGCAGTACTTC.

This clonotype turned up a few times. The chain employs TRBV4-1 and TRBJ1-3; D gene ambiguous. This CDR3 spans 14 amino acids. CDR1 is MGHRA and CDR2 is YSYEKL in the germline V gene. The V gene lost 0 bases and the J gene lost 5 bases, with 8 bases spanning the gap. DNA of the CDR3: TGCGCCAGCAGCCAAGACGATACGAGAAACACCATATATTTT. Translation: CASSQDDTRNTIYF.

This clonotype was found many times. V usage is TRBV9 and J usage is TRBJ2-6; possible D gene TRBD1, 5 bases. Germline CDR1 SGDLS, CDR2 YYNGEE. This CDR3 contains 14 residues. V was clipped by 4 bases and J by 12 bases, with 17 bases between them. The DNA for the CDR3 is TGTGCCAGCAGCCCCCAGGGTGTAGGCCTCGTCCTGACTTTC. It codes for CASSPQGVGLVLTF.

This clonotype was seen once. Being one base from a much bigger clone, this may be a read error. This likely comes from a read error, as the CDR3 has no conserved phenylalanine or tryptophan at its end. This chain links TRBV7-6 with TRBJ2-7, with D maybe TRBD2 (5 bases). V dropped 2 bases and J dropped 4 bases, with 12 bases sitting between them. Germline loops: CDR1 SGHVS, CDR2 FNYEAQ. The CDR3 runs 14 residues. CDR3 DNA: TGTGCCAGCAGCTTAACCGAGGGTGTGTACGAGCAGTACCTC. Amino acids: CASSLTEGVYEQYL.

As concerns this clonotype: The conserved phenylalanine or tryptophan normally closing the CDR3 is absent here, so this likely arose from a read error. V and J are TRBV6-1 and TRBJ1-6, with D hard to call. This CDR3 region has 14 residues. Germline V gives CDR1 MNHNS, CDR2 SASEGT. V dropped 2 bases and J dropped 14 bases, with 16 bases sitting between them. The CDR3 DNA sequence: TGTGCCAGCAGTGAATCCCCCCAAAGGGAGGCCCTCCACCTT. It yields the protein CASSESPQREALHL.

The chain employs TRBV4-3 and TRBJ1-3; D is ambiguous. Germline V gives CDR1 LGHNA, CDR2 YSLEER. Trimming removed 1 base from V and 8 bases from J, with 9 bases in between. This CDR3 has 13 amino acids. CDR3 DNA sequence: TGCGCCAGCAGCCAAGGGGGTTGGGACACCATATATTTT. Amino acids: CASSQGGWDTIYF.

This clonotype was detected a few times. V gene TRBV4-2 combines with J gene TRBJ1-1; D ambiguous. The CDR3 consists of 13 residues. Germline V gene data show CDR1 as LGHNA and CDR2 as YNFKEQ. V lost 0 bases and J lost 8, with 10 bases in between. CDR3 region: CASSQEETTEAFF. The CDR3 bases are TGTGCCAGCAGCCAAGAGGAGACCACCGAAGCTTTCTTT.

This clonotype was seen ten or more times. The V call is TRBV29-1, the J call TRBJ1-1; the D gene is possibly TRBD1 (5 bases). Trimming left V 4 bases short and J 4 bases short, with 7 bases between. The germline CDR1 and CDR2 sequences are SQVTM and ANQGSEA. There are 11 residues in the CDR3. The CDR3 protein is CSVGRGTEAFF. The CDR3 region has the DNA TGCAGCGTTGGGAGGGGCACTGAAGCTTTCTTT. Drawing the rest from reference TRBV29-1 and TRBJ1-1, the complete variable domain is SAVISQKPSRDICQRGTSLTIQCQVDSQVTMMFWYRQQPGQSLTLIATANQGSEATYESGFVIDKFPISRPNLTFSTLTVSNMSPEDSSIYLCSVGRGTEAFFGQGTRLTVV.

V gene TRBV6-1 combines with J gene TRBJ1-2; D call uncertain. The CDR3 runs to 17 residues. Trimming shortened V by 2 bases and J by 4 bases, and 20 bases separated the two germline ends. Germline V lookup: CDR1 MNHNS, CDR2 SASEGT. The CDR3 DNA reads TGTGCCAGCAGTGAATTGAGAAGGTTAAAGGTTCTCTATGGCTACACCTTC. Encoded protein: CASSELRRLKVLYGYTF.

Here the CDR3 DNA reads TGTGCCAGCTCACCCCCAATCGGTCAATCTCATCAGCCCCAGCATTTT. Amino acid sequence: CASSPPIGQSHQPQHF. The chain carries TRBV18 and TRBJ1-5; no definite D call. CDR1 is KGHSH, CDR2 LQKENI, per germline. The CDR3 extends over 16 amino acids. Trimming cost V 3 bases and J 5 bases, with 17 bases left between them.

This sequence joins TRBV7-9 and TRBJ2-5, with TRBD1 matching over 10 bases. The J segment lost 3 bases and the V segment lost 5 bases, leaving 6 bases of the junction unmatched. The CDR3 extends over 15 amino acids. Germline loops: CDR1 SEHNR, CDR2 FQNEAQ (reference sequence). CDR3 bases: TGTGCCAGCAGCCCACGACAGGGGGCGAAAGAGACCCAGTACTTC. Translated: CASSPRQGAKETQYF.

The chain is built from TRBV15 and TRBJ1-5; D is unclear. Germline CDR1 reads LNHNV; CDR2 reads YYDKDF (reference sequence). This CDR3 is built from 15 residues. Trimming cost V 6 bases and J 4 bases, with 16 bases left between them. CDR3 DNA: TGTGCCACCAGTGATGCCGGCGACATTAATCAGCCCCAGCATTTT. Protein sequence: CATSDAGDINQPQHF.

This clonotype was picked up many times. The CDR3 DNA reads as TGTGCCAGTAGTATACATGACAGGGGAGCTAGTTCACCCCTCCACTTT. It is translated as CASSIHDRGASSPLHF. V gene TRBV19 combines with J gene TRBJ1-6; TRBD1 matches 8 bases. The CDR3 extends over 16 amino acids. Germline values: CDR1 LNHDA, CDR2 SQIVND (reference sequence). V was pared by 2 bases and J by 9 bases, with 9 bases of the junction left unmatched. Combining the CDR3 with reference TRBV19 and TRBJ1-6 gives the whole variable domain DGGITQSPKYLFRKEGQNVTLSCEQNLNHDAMYWYRQDPGQGLRLIYYSQIVNDFQKGDIAEGYSVSREKKESFPLTVTSAQKNPTAFYLCASSIHDRGASSPLHFGNGTRLTVT.

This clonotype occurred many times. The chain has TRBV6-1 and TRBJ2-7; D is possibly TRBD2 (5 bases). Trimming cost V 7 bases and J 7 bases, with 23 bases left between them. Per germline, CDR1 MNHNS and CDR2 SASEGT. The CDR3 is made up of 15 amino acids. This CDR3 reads CASTWEVSQRGEQYF. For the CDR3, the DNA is TGTGCCAGCACCTGGGAAGTAAGCCAACGGGGTGAGCAGTACTTC.

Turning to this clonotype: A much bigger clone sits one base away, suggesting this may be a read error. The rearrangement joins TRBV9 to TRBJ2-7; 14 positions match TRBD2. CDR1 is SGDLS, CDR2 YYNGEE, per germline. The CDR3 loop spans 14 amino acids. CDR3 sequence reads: CASSPGLAGDRPCF. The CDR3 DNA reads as TGTGCCAGCAGCCCGGGACTAGCGGGAGATAGGCCGTGCTTC.